Here is one TCR beta chain with its context. Sample-barcoded 5' priming and a J-beta primer mix drove a second PCR of 7 to 11 cycles. Every cDNA molecule bore a tag from a template-switch adaptor containing 12 random nucleotides. Each CDR3 protein gets one entry after TCRdb re-called the 5' RACE reads with MiXCR. Of over 1.5 million distinct CDR3 sequences in the sample, about 50% were seen once. The CDR3 spans 16 residues. Germline-derived CDR1 and CDR2 are DFQATT and SNEGSKA (reference sequence). V lost 0 bases and J lost 2, with 11 bases in between. This sample was taken from a study of blood T cells in healthy people across ages.

This chain joins TRBV20-1 and TRBJ2-6, with a possible D match to TRBD2 (7 bases). The sequence derives from a woman between 40 and 55 years old in good health. The sample comprised blood. The CDR3 bases are TGCAGTGCTAGAGAGGAGGGGGGGCCTGGGGCCAACGTCCTGACTTTC. Translation gives CSAREEGGPGANVLTF.